These T cell receptor beta chains were read from a single sample in a study of blood T cell repertoires in COVID-19. Measured with immunoSEQ multiplex PCR; TCRdb has only the in-frame clones, and not every one. The sample has about 290,000 clones, just under 85% seen once. The material sequenced was peripheral blood. The receptors were gathered from a woman in her fifties or sixties with active or convalescent COVID-19. Each CDR3 is given with its conserved first and last residue. The order of the fields is CDR3 length, D gene, clone size, J gene, V gene, CDR3 DNA, CDR3 protein. A D gene is named only where the DNA matches it firmly. Where a row states a size, it is once, few, many or the class of an expanded clone; other rows omit it.

15 | TRBD2 | NA | TRBJ2-7 | TRBV18 | TGTGCCAGCTCAACGGGACTAGCGGGAGCGGGGGAGCAGTACTTC | CASSTGLAGAGEQYF
14 | TRBD1 | NA | TRBJ1-2 | TRBV6-5 | TGTGCCAGCAAGGGGACAGGCCTAAACTATGGCTACACCTTC | CASKGTGLNYGYTF
16 | TRBD2 | NA | TRBJ2-3 | TRBV28 | TGTGCCAGCAGTTTATCCGGACTAGCGGAGGGAGATACGCAGTATTTT | CASSLSGLAEGDTQYF
16 | TRBD2 | NA | TRBJ2-5 | TRBV5-1 | TGCGCCAGCAGCTTGGAGGGCGGGAGGGACCAAGAGACCCAGTACTTC | CASSLEGGRDQETQYF
15 | NA | few | TRBJ2-3 | TRBV11-2 | TGTGCCAGCAGCGCCCGACTAGTCGGTCCAGATACGCAGTATTTT | CASSARLVGPDTQYF
15 | NA | NA | TRBJ1-5 | TRBV14 | TGTGCCAGCAGCCAAGGTGGGGGGTTTAGTCAGCCCCAGCATTTT | CASSQGGGFSQPQHF
14 | TRBD1 | few | TRBJ1-1 | TRBV18 | TGTGCCAGCTCACCAAGACAGGGGAGCACTGAAGCTTTCTTT | CASSPRQGSTEAFF
15 | NA | NA | TRBJ1-5 | TRBV6-5 | TGTGCCGGCAGTTACTCGTCAGGTAGCAATCAGCCCCAGCATTTT | CAGSYSSGSNQPQHF
14 | NA | NA | TRBJ1-3 | TRBV19 | TGTGCCAGTAACCCCCGACACTCTGGAAACACCATATATTTT | CASNPRHSGNTIYF
16 | TRBD2 | NA | TRBJ2-1 | TRBV27 | TGTGCCAGCAGTCCTCTAGCGGGGTGGGTCGCCAATGAGCAGTTCTTC | CASSPLAGWVANEQFF
17 | NA | NA | TRBJ1-2 | TRBV5-1 | TGCGCCAGCAGCTTGGCGGCAGGGGCGGCGGTTAACTATGGCTACACCTTC | CASSLAAGAAVNYGYTF
16 | NA | NA | TRBJ2-3 | TRBV6-2/TRBV6-3 | TGTGCCAGCAGTTTTAGCGGAATAGCTAGCACAGATACGCAGTATTTT | CASSFSGIASTDTQYF
12 | NA | NA | TRBJ2-7 | TRBV5-1 | TGCGCCAGCAGTCCGACACCGGGAGACCAGTACTTC | CASSPTPGDQYF
15 | TRBD2 | NA | TRBJ2-7 | TRBV28 | TGTGCCAGCAGTTTAGGTGGCGGGAGCTCCTACGAGCAGTACTTC | CASSLGGGSSYEQYF
15 | TRBD1 | NA | TRBJ2-2 | TRBV5-5 | TGTGCCAGCAGCTTATACGACAGGGACACCGGGGAGCTGTTTTTT | CASSLYDRDTGELFF
17 | NA | NA | TRBJ2-3 | TRBV11-3 | TGTGCCAGCAGCTCCGCCCTGAGAGGGAATGATGCAGATACGCAGTATTTT | CASSSALRGNDADTQYF
17 | TRBD2 | NA | TRBJ2-7 | TRBV7-6 | TGTGCCAGCAGCTTAGCGGGACTAGCGGGAGGGCCCTACGAGCAGTACTTC | CASSLAGLAGGPYEQYF
15 | NA | once | TRBJ1-2 | TRBV7-8 | TGTGCCAGCAGCCTAAACCGACGGGACACCCGAGGCTACACCTTC | CASSLNRRDTRGYTF
13 | NA | few | TRBJ1-5 | TRBV2 | TGTGCCAGCACCCGCGGGGCTGGTCAGCCCCAGCATTTT | CASTRGAGQPQHF
15 | TRBD1 | NA | TRBJ1-4 | TRBV10-3 | TGTGCCATCAGTGAGTCGAGGACAGGGGGCGAAAAACTGTTTTTT | CAISESRTGGEKLFF
17 | NA | NA | TRBJ2-2 | TRBV7-9 | TGTGCCAGCAGCCCTGGGGGGGGACAGGCCAACACCGGGGAGCTGTTTTTT | CASSPGGGQANTGELFF
17 | TRBD1 | NA | TRBJ1-3 | TRBV19 | TGTGCCAGTAGTATACTCGCCACAGGGGGCTCTGGAAACACTATATATTTT | CASSILATGGSGNTIYF
14 | NA | NA | TRBJ2-1 | TRBV11-2 | TGTGCCAGCAGCTTTGGCGGGGGCCCGGATGAGCAGTTCTTC | CASSFGGGPDEQFF
16 | TRBD2 | NA | TRBJ2-7 | TRBV5-4 | TGTGCCAGCAGCCCAAGCGGGAGGGCGTCCGGGAGCGAGCAGTACTTC | CASSPSGRASGSEQYF
15 | NA | NA | TRBJ2-7 | TRBV18 | TGTGCCAGCTCACTTTCCGATACCCCGGGGTACGAGCAGTACTTC | CASSLSDTPGYEQYF
16 | TRBD2 | NA | TRBJ2-1 | TRBV27 | TGTGCCAGCAGTTTGAGTAGCGGGATCTCCTACAATGAGCAGTTCTTC | CASSLSSGISYNEQFF
17 | TRBD2 | NA | TRBJ2-5 | TRBV7-8 | TGTGCCAGCAGCCCTGAAGGGGCTAGCGGGCTCTGGGAGACCCAGTACTTC | CASSPEGASGLWETQYF
15 | NA | NA | TRBJ2-1 | TRBV7-9 | TGTGCCAGCAGCCCCCGAGGCAGCTCCTACAATGAGCAGTTCTTC | CASSPRGSSYNEQFF
14 | NA | NA | TRBJ2-3 | TRBV29-1 | TGCAGCGTTATCGCGGGACCCCTATGGGATACGCAGTATTTT | CSVIAGPLWDTQYF
14 | TRBD1 | few | TRBJ1-2 | TRBV5-1 | TGCGCCAGCAGCTTACAGGGGCCGCCTGATGGCTACACCTTC | CASSLQGPPDGYTF
17 | TRBD1 | NA | TRBJ2-1 | TRBV2 | TGTGCCAGCAGTGAGTTACCGGGACAGGGAATCGCCAATGAGCAGTTCTTC | CASSELPGQGIANEQFF
10 | NA | few | TRBJ1-1 | TRBV7-9 | TGTGCCAGCAGCCACGAGGAAGCTTTCTTT | CASSHEEAFF
17 | TRBD1 | NA | TRBJ2-1 | TRBV28 | TGTGCCAGCAGCACACCTATACCGGGACAGGGCTGGTATGAGCAGTTCTTC | CASSTPIPGQGWYEQFF
17 | NA | few | TRBJ2-3 | TRBV9 | TGTGCCAGCAGCCCAAGGGGGGGAGTGGTCGAGGGAGATACGCAGTATTTT | CASSPRGGVVEGDTQYF
16 | TRBD2 | once | TRBJ2-1 | TRBV7-9 | TGTGCCAGCAGCTCTCAACTACGACTAGCGCTCGATGAGCAGTTCTTC | CASSSQLRLALDEQFF
16 | NA | NA | TRBJ2-3 | TRBV5-6 | TGTGCCAGCAGCAGACGGGACAACTATGGCACAGATACGCAGTATTTT | CASSRRDNYGTDTQYF
12 | TRBD2 | NA | TRBJ2-1 | TRBV29-1 | TGCAGCGTTGGGGCTGGACTAGCTGGGCAGTTCTTC | CSVGAGLAGQFF
15 | TRBD1 | NA | TRBJ1-5 | TRBV7-2 | TGTGCCAGCAGCTTAGTTACAGGGGGCAATCAGCCCCAGCATTTT | CASSLVTGGNQPQHF
15 | TRBD1 | NA | TRBJ1-2 | TRBV10-1 | TGCGCCAGCCACGGCTGGGACAGGGGGCTTGATGGCTACACCTTC | CASHGWDRGLDGYTF
15 | NA | NA | TRBJ1-6 | TRBV5-8 | TGTGCCAGCAGCTCGGAGGCAGGACCTAATTCACCCCTCCACTTT | CASSSEAGPNSPLHF
17 | TRBD2 | NA | TRBJ2-2 | TRBV19 | TGTGCCAGTAGTCCACCGCTAGCGGGAGCAGGGGGCGGGGAGCTGTTTTTT | CASSPPLAGAGGGELFF
16 | NA | NA | TRBJ2-7 | TRBV6-1 | TGTGCCAGCAGTGGTGAGAGGGCATCTTCGGTACTCGAGCAGTACTTC | CASSGERASSVLEQYF